This T cell receptor beta chain originates from a study of shared T cell receptors in the human thymus. The CDR3 has 16 residues. V was pared by 0 bases and J by 4 bases, with 6 bases of the junction left unmatched. The V gene's germline CDR1 is LGHNA and CDR2 YSLEER. The protocol was immunoSEQ multiplex PCR, while the TCRdb copy is restricted to in-frame clones and leaves out a portion. This table holds 600,000 to 900,000 clones, approximately 83% found once. These data also formed part of another study, on human thymus T cells. That paper states: Resections from corrective heart surgery supplied the thymus tissue.

This sequence joins TRBV4-3 and TRBJ1-3; 7 nucleotides line up with TRBD1. The TCR originated in a girl in the first two years of life with a congenital heart defect. Sequencing was performed on thymocytes. The CDR3 sequence is CASSQDRPGGGNTIYF. For the CDR3, the DNA is TGCGCCAGCAGCCAAGATAGGCCAGGGGGAGGAAACACCATATATTTT.